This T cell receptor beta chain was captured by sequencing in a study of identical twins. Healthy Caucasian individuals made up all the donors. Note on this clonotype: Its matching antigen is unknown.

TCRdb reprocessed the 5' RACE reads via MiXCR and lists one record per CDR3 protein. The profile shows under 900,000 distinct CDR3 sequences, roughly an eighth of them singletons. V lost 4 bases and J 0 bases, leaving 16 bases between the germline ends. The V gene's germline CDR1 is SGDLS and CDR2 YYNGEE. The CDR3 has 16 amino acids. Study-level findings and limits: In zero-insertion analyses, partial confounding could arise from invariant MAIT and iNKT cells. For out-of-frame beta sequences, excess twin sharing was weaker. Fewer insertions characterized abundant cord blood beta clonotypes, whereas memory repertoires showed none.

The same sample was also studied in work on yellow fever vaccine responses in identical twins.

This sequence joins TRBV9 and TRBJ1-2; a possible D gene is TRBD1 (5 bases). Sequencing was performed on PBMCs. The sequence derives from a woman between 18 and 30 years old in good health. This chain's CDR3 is CASSPTGRRTNYGYTF. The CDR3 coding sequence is TGTGCCAGCAGCCCCACAGGAAGGAGAACTAACTATGGCTACACCTTC.